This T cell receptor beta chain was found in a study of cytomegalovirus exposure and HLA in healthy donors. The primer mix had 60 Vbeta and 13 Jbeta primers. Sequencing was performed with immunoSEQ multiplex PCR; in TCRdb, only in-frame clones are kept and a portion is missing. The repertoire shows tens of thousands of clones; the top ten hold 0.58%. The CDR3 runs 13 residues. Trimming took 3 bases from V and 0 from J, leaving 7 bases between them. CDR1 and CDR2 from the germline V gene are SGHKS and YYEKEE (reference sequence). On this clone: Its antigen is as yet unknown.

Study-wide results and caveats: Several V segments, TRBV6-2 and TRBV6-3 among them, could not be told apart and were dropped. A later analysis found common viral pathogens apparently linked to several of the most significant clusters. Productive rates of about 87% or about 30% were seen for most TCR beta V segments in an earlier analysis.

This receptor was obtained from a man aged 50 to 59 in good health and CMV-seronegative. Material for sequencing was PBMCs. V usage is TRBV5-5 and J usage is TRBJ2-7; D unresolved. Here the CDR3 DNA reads TGTGCCAGCAGCTCATATAGCTCCTACGAGCAGTACTTC. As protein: CASSSYSSYEQYF.